Listed below are T cell receptor beta chains from one sample, sequenced in a study of T-cell reconstitution after alpha-beta-depleted transplantation in children. Each CDR3 protein is one row after TCRdb ran MiXCR on the PCR reads. The sample lists about 980,000 distinct CDR3 sequences, about 29% occurring once. The sample here was PBMCs, mostly from graft donor cells, taken 360 days after TCRalphabeta/CD19-depleted stem cell transplant. The receptors come from a boy under three years old who had a stem cell transplant for SCID, so the T cells may come from the graft donor. CDR3s include the opening cysteine and the closing phenylalanine or tryptophan. A D gene is named only where the DNA matches it firmly. Only part of the rows carry a size: once, few, many, or a class if the clone is expanded.

>few|TRBV2|NA|TRBJ1-2
TGTGCCAGCAGTGAACGAGGGAGCTCTTATGGCTACACCTTC
CASSERGSSYGYTF
>few|TRBV24-1|NA|TRBJ1-5
TGTGCCACCAGTGATTTCAATCAGCCCCAGCATTTT
CATSDFNQPQHF
>NA|TRBV18|NA|TRBJ2-7
TGTGCCAGCTCATACCAGGCCGGGCTCTCCTACGAGCAGTACTTC
CASSYQAGLSYEQYF
>few|TRBV5-1|NA|TRBJ2-3
TGCGCCAGCAGTAGGGGAGCACCAACCACAGATACGCAGTATTTT
CASSRGAPTTDTQYF
>few|TRBV7-2|NA|TRBJ1-5
TGTGCCAGCAGCTTAGCGGCAGGGGACGACAATCAGCCCCAGCATTTT
CASSLAAGDDNQPQHF
>many|TRBV12-3/TRBV12-4|NA|TRBJ2-3
TGTGCCAGCAGTTTCGGCCCCACAGATACGCAGTATTTT
CASSFGPTDTQYF
>few|TRBV28|TRBD2|TRBJ2-7
TGTGCCAGCAGTCCCCGGGGGGGGATGAGCGCCTACGAGCAGTACTTC
CASSPRGGMSAYEQYF
>NA|TRBV5-1|NA|TRBJ2-7
TGCGCCAGCAGCTTGGAAGGGACAACCTACGAGCAGTACTTC
CASSLEGTTYEQYF
>few|TRBV29-1|NA|TRBJ2-5
TGCAGCGTTGCAGGTCAGGCTCAAGAGACCCAGTACTTC
CSVAGQAQETQYF
>many|TRBV11-2|NA|TRBJ2-7
TGTGCCAGCAGGGAATGGGCTGCCTACGAGCAGTACTTC
CASREWAAYEQYF
>few|TRBV4-2|NA|TRBJ1-1
TGTGCCAGCAGCCTTACCACAAGGACGGGGACTGAAGCTTTCTTT
CASSLTTRTGTEAFF
>NA|TRBV28|NA|TRBJ1-2
TGTGCCAGCAGTTTTTCCAGGGCTAATGGCTACACCTTC
CASSFSRANGYTF
>NA|TRBV27|NA|TRBJ2-1
TGTGCCAGCAGCCCGGGACCCCTGGGCGAGCAGTTCTTC
CASSPGPLGEQFF
>few|TRBV12-3/TRBV12-4|TRBD1|TRBJ2-3
TGTGCCAGCAGGGGCGGACAGGGAACCGATACGCAGTATTTT
CASRGGQGTDTQYF
>few|TRBV19|NA|TRBJ2-1
TGTGCCAGTAGTATCCCAAGGGTCACCTACAATGAGCAGTTCTTC
CASSIPRVTYNEQFF
>few|TRBV28|NA|TRBJ2-1
TGTGCCAGCAACATCGGAGGGGCCGGTGCCAACCACGAGCAGTTCTTC
CASNIGGAGANHEQFF
>NA|TRBV11-2|TRBD2|TRBJ2-7
TGTGCCAGCAGCTTAGAAGTAGCGGGGGGCTACGAGCAGTACTTC
CASSLEVAGGYEQYF
>once|TRBV29-1|TRBD2|TRBJ2-5
TGCAGCGTTGGTCGATGGACTAGCGGGGCATGGGAGACCCAGTACTTC
CSVGRWTSGAWETQYF
>NA|TRBV10-3|TRBD1|TRBJ2-3
TGTGCCATCAGTGAGAGGACAGGGAGCACAGATACGCAGTATTTT
CAISERTGSTDTQYF
>NA|TRBV6-5|NA|TRBJ1-2
TGTGCCACCCGGGCGGGCGGTGGCTACACCTTC
CATRAGGGYTF
>NA|TRBV3-1|TRBD2|TRBJ2-6
TGTGCCAGCAGCCAAGACCATGCGGGGGTTCCCTCTGGGGCCAACGTCCTGACTTTC
CASSQDHAGVPSGANVLTF
>few|TRBV4-1|NA|TRBJ2-1
TGCGCCAGCAGCCAACCAACTAGAGGGGAGGAGCAGTTCTTC
CASSQPTRGEEQFF
>few|TRBV6-6|NA|TRBJ2-1
TGTGCCAGCAGTTCGAATTACAATGAGCAGTTCTTC
CASSSNYNEQFF
>NA|TRBV10-2|TRBD2|TRBJ2-3
TGCGCCAGCAGTGAGTCGAGGCTAGCGGGGCCAGATACGCAGTATTTT
CASSESRLAGPDTQYF
>NA|TRBV2|NA|TRBJ2-5
TGTGCCAGCAGTGACGCGGACTCCCTAGGGGAGACCCAGTACTTC
CASSDADSLGETQYF
>NA|TRBV4-2|NA|TRBJ2-3
TGTGCCAGCAGCCAATCTATCGCAGATACGCAGTATTTT
CASSQSIADTQYF
>few|TRBV4-3|TRBD2|TRBJ2-3
TGCGCCAGCAGCCCACGTGCGGGGGGCGCAACAGATACGCAGTATTTT
CASSPRAGGATDTQYF
>NA|TRBV29-1|TRBD2|TRBJ2-3
TGCAGCGGCGGACGACTAGCGGGGGAGGGGGATACGCAGTATTTT
CSGGRLAGEGDTQYF
>few|TRBV10-3|NA|TRBJ1-2
TGTGCCATCAGTTCGGAGGGCAGCTATGGCTACACCTTC
CAISSEGSYGYTF
>NA|TRBV11-1|NA|TRBJ2-1
TGTGCCAGCAGGGGACCTCAGGGGAGCTCCTACAATGAGCAGTTCTTC
CASRGPQGSSYNEQFF
>few|TRBV19|NA|TRBJ2-1
TGTGCCAGTAGTATAGGACATCTTCTCTGGAATGAGCAGTTCTTC
CASSIGHLLWNEQFF
>few|TRBV11-2|NA|TRBJ2-5
TGTGCCAGCAGCTTAACGGAAGAGACCCAGTACTTC
CASSLTEETQYF
>NA|TRBV6-1|TRBD1|TRBJ1-5
TGTGCCAGCAGAACTTCCACAGGGGGTGGGCAGCCCCAGCATTTT
CASRTSTGGGQPQHF
>NA|TRBV7-2|TRBD2|TRBJ2-1
TGTGCCAGCAGCTCAAACGACCGACTAGCCCCAGTGAATGAGCAGTTCTTC
CASSSNDRLAPVNEQFF
>few|TRBV12-3/TRBV12-4|NA|TRBJ2-7
TGTGCCAGCAGTTTATCCTCAGGGCAGGCCTACGAGCAGTACTTC
CASSLSSGQAYEQYF
>NA|TRBV12-3/TRBV12-4|NA|TRBJ2-3
TGTGCCAGCAGCCTAAGCAATCTAGTGCCTAGCACAGATACGCAGTATTTT
CASSLSNLVPSTDTQYF
>NA|TRBV10-3|NA|TRBJ2-1
TGTGCCATCAGCCGAGACCTCCTGGAGTACAATGAGCAGTTCTTC
CAISRDLLEYNEQFF
>NA|TRBV12-3/TRBV12-4|NA|TRBJ2-5
TGTGCCAGCAGTTTAGGCAAGGGGTACCTACAAGAGACCCAGTACTTC
CASSLGKGYLQETQYF
>NA|TRBV5-5|NA|TRBJ2-5
TGTGCCAACAACTTTGGGACGGACCGTCAAGAGACCCAGTACTTC
CANNFGTDRQETQYF
>many|TRBV13|NA|TRBJ2-3
TGTGCCAGCAGCAAGCCTAGGGCAGCAGATACGCAGTATTTT
CASSKPRAADTQYF
>NA|TRBV5-1|TRBD1|TRBJ1-1
TGCGCCAGCAGCAGAACCAGGGGGCCCTACACTGAAGCTTTCTTT
CASSRTRGPYTEAFF
>few|TRBV10-3|TRBD1|TRBJ1-1
TGTGCCATCAGAACAGGGGGCACTGAAGCTTTCTTT
CAIRTGGTEAFF
>few|TRBV6-5|TRBD2|TRBJ2-3
TGTGCCAGCAGTTCCGGACTAGCGGGGGCCTTCACAGATACGCAGTATTTT
CASSSGLAGAFTDTQYF
>few|TRBV6-6|NA|TRBJ2-3
TGTGCCAGCAGTTACTCGAGCCGGGGGCCAGATACGCAGTATTTT
CASSYSSRGPDTQYF
>many|TRBV20-1|TRBD1|TRBJ1-1
TGCAGTGCAAGACAGGGAAGTGAAGCTTTCTTT
CSARQGSEAFF
>NA|TRBV5-5|NA|TRBJ2-1
TGTGCCAGCAGCTTGACAGGTATCACTAAGCAGTTCTTC
CASSLTGITKQFF